This T cell receptor beta chain was profiled in a study of blood T cell repertoires in COVID-19. Looking at the study overall: The origin of the acute and convalescent COVID-19 samples was the United States, Italy and Spain. Sample material is recorded as cDNA or gDNA derived from T cells, B-cell-depleted T cells, or PBMCs.

Authors' methods: Amplification with reference gene primers provided the estimates of nucleated cell counts. Libraries were prepared by immunoSEQ multiplex PCR; TCRdb keeps only in-frame clonotypes and omits some of them. That table is the source of V, J and clone size, and D and trimming were worked out from the DNA. The sample yields about 150,000 clones, approximately 91% seen once. This clone appeared once. J lost 9 bases, V lost 3 bases, and 9 bases had no gene match. The CDR3 extends over 14 amino acids. Germline CDR1 and CDR2: WSHSY and SAAADI. The sequenced material came from peripheral blood. The chain links TRBV10-2 to TRBJ1-2; 8 bases agree with TRBD1. This TCR came from a man between 18 and 35 years old with COVID-19, enrolled during active disease. The CDR3 loop reads CASSDGRGLPRYTF. As DNA, the CDR3 is TGCGCCAGCAGTGACGGCAGGGGGCTGCCTCGCTACACCTTC.